These 31 T cell receptor beta chains were all obtained from the same sample, sequenced in a study of OX40 agonist ivuxolimab in advanced cancers. Sequencing used immunoSEQ multiplex PCR; TCRdb keeps in-frame clones, though not all of them. The sample carries around 140,000 clones, approximately 90% recorded once. The specimen comprised CD4+ or CD8+ T cells sorted from blood, sampled in a trial of the OX40 agonist ivuxolimab. Source of these receptors: an adult with an advanced solid tumor such as melanoma, head and neck, liver or kidney cancer.

The chain employs TRBV7-2 and TRBJ1-1; maybe TRBD1 (5 bases). Germline assignment: CDR1 SGHTA and CDR2 FQGNSA. The V end lost 3 bases, the J end lost 0 bases, and 11 bases lay between the germline ends. The CDR3 extends over 15 amino acids. The CDR3 sequence is CASSFYDSMNTEAFF. For the CDR3, the DNA is TGTGCCAGCAGCTTTTATGACAGCATGAACACTGAAGCTTTCTTT.

This chain links TRBV9 with TRBJ2-1, with D possibly matching TRBD2 (6 bases). The CDR3 length is 16 residues. V lost 1 base and J lost 7, with 18 bases in between. Germline values: CDR1 SGDLS, CDR2 YYNGEE. In nucleotides, the CDR3 is TGTGCCAGCAGCGTAAGGCTCGGGAGTGGAGGGAATGAGCAGTTCTTC. Translation gives CASSVRLGSGGNEQFF.

The genes are TRBV28 and TRBJ2-1; 10 bases align to TRBD1. Germline loops: CDR1 MDHEN, CDR2 SYDVKM. Losses at the gene ends were 5 bases for V and 1 base for J; bases not matched to a gene: 8. The CDR3 length is 17 residues. CDR3 sequence reads: CASSPRQGAPSYNEQFF. CDR3 nucleotide sequence: TGTGCCAGCAGTCCTAGACAGGGGGCACCTTCCTACAATGAGCAGTTCTTC. Full variable domain (missing parts from reference TRBV28 and TRBJ2-1): DVKVTQSSRYLVKRTGEKVFLECVQDMDHENMFWYRQDPGLGLRLIYFSYDVKMKEKGDIPEGYSVSREKKERFSLILESASTNQTSMYLCASSPRQGAPSYNEQFFGPGTRLTVL.

The CDR3 bases are TGTGCCAGCGTTGGAGGCGCTAACTATGGCTACACCTTC. This gives the protein CASVGGANYGYTF. The rearrangement links TRBV6-5 to TRBJ1-2, with D unclear. The germline V gene encodes CDR1 MNHEY and CDR2 SVGAGI. The CDR3 runs 13 residues. Trimming removed 8 bases at V and 0 bases at J, with 10 bases between.

This clone has a handful of counts. This chain joins TRBV2 and TRBJ2-7; TRBD2 matches 9 bases. Germline V gives CDR1 SNHLY, CDR2 FYNNEI. Germline trimming cut 6 bases from V and 0 bases from J; bases unmatched to any gene: 3. The CDR3 consists of 14 residues. CDR3 loop: CASRLAGLSYEQYF. CDR3 nucleotides: TGTGCCAGCAGGCTAGCGGGACTCTCCTACGAGCAGTACTTC. Filled out from reference TRBV2 and TRBJ2-7, the complete variable domain reads EPEVTQTPSHQVTQMGQEVILRCVPISNHLYFYWYRQILGQKVEFLVSFYNNEISEKSEIFDDQFSVERPDGSNFTLKIRSTKLEDSAMYFCASRLAGLSYEQYFGPGTRLTVT.

Comments on this clone: Sequence at one end of the junction differs from germline and may be a read error. This chain links TRBV6-1 with TRBJ1-5; the match to TRBD1 covers 7 bases. Germline values: CDR1 MNHNS, CDR2 SASEGT. The CDR3 runs to 14 residues. The CDR3, as DNA: TGTGCCAGCAGTGAAGGGGACAGCAAACAGCCCCAGCATTTT. Translation: CASSEGDSKQPQHF.

This clone appeared a single time. This chain uses TRBV9 with TRBJ1-1; D call uncertain. This CDR3 has 14 amino acids. Germline CDR1 reads SGDLS; CDR2 reads YYNGEE. V shed 3 bases and J shed 1 base, with 10 bases lying between them. CDR3 sequence reads: CASSALWGNTEAFF. The CDR3 nucleotides are TGTGCCAGCAGCGCCTTGTGGGGGAACACTGAAGCTTTCTTT.

The V call is TRBV5-1, the J call TRBJ2-1; 7 positions agree with TRBD2. Unmatched junction bases numbered 11, after V lost 0 bases and J lost 8 bases. There are 16 residues in the CDR3. The germline V gene has CDR1 SGHRS and CDR2 YFSETQ. The CDR3 DNA is TGCGCCAGCAGCTTGGTTGGTGGCGGGGGTATGGATGAGCAGTTCTTC. Translated: CASSLVGGGGMDEQFF.

Comments on this clone: Other nucleotide sequences from this sample produce the same CDR3. The rearrangement uses TRBV9 and TRBJ1-2, with no clear D. CDR1 is SGDLS and CDR2 is YYNGEE in the germline V gene. The CDR3 extends over 17 amino acids. Trimming left V 3 bases short and J 5 bases short, with 23 bases between. The CDR3 DNA reads as TGTGCCAGCAGCGCCGAAGGATATGGGAGAGGAGAATATGGCTACACCTTC. It codes for CASSAEGYGRGEYGYTF.

This clone came up once. The chain recombines TRBV7-2 with TRBJ2-1, with D maybe TRBD2 (5 bases). CDR3 length: 15 residues. The ends were cut back, 7 bases at V and 9 bases at J, with 22 bases in the middle. Germline V gene lookup returns CDR1 SGHTA and CDR2 FQGNSA. The CDR3 coding sequence is TGTGCCAGCACCACGGACTGGTTCGCCGTTAGTGAGCAGTTCTTC. Amino acids: CASTTDWFAVSEQFF.

V and J are TRBV5-4 and TRBJ1-2; perhaps TRBD1 as D (5 bases). In germline, CDR1 is SGHNT, CDR2 YYREEE (reference sequence). V was cut by 3 bases and J by 3 bases, with 12 bases left in between. CDR3 size: 14 residues. CDR3 in amino acids: CASSWDFLDYGYTF. Here the CDR3 DNA reads TGTGCCAGCAGCTGGGACTTCCTGGACTATGGCTACACCTTC.

The genes are TRBV30 and TRBJ2-3, with TRBD2 identical over 8 bases. With 3 bases clipped from V and 4 bases from J, the junction kept 9 bases outside the gene matches. Germline loops: CDR1 GTSNPN, CDR2 SVGIG (reference sequence). This CDR3 has 15 amino acids. The CDR3 spells CAWRGKRELSDTQYF. DNA of the CDR3: TGTGCCTGGAGGGGGAAGCGGGAGTTATCAGATACGCAGTATTTT.

V gene TRBV15 combines with J gene TRBJ1-3, with D maybe TRBD1 (6 bases). This CDR3 has 15 amino acids. Per the germline V gene, CDR1 is LNHNV and CDR2 is YYDKDF (reference sequence). Trimming shortened V by 1 base and J by 4 bases, and 11 bases separated the two germline ends. The CDR3 sequence is CATSRVPGAGNTIYF. The CDR3 region has the DNA TGTGCCACCAGCAGAGTCCCGGGGGCAGGAAACACCATATATTTT.

J is TRBJ1-1 and V is TRBV5-1, with a weak D call TRBD1 (5 bases). CDR1 is SGHRS and CDR2 is YFSETQ in the germline V gene. Trimming left V 3 bases short and J 0 bases short, with 6 bases between. The CDR3 has 13 residues. The CDR3 protein is CASSSTVNTEAFF. The CDR3 DNA is TGCGCCAGCAGCTCGACAGTGAACACTGAAGCTTTCTTT.

The gene calls are TRBV5-6 and TRBJ1-4; TRBD1 is a possible D gene (6 bases). V lost 0 bases and J lost 0, with 12 bases in between. Germline loops: CDR1 SGHDT, CDR2 YYEEEE. This CDR3 has 17 residues. This CDR3 reads CASSLVGQPPTNEKLFF. In DNA, the CDR3 is TGTGCCAGCAGCTTGGTCGGACAGCCACCAACTAATGAAAAACTGTTTTTT.

The chain recombines TRBV28 with TRBJ1-1; D is possibly TRBD1 (5 bases). The CDR3 sequence is 13 residues long. Germline V lookup: CDR1 MDHEN, CDR2 SYDVKM. Trimming removed 7 bases at V and 1 base at J, with 10 bases between. The CDR3 DNA is TGTGCCAGCACGACAGCGGGGAACACTGAAGCTTTCTTT. As protein: CASTTAGNTEAFF.

The sample holds one count of this clone. The rearrangement links TRBV5-1 to TRBJ1-1; 9 positions agree with TRBD1. The V and J ends lost 4 bases and 5 bases, in that order; junction bases with no gene match: 9. The CDR3 has 15 amino acids. In germline, CDR1 is SGHRS, CDR2 YFSETQ. For the CDR3, the DNA is TGCGCCAGCAGCCAAGGGGACAGGGATAATACTGAAGCTTTCTTT. This sequence encodes CASSQGDRDNTEAFF.

The gene calls are TRBV5-8 and TRBJ2-1; D remains ambiguous. From germline, CDR1 is SGHTS and CDR2 YDEGEE. The CDR3 length is 15 residues. The V end was cut by 2 bases, the J end by 0 bases, with 9 bases between. The CDR3 DNA sequence: TGTGCCAGCAGCTTCGGCACTATCTCCTACAATGAGCAGTTCTTC. Protein sequence: CASSFGTISYNEQFF. Full variable domain (outside the CDR3, taken from reference TRBV5-8 and TRBJ2-1): EAGVTQSPTHLIKTRGQQATLRCSPISGHTSVYWYQQALGLGLQFLLWYDEGEERNRGNFPPRFSGRQFPNYSSELNVNALELEDSALYLCASSFGTISYNEQFFGPGTRLTVL.

CDR3 coding DNA: TGTGCTAGTGCCCTCCGCCCCTTGGGACTAGCGGGAGGGCCCAGTTACAATGAGCAGTTCTTC. It encodes CASALRPLGLAGGPSYNEQFF. V is TRBV12-5 and J is TRBJ2-1; 16 bases agree with TRBD2. The germline V gene has CDR1 LGHNT and CDR2 FRNRAP. This CDR3 is built from 21 residues. Trimming cost V 7 bases and J 4 bases; bases outside gene matches: 19.

A single count supports this clone. V usage is TRBV28 and J usage is TRBJ1-2, with 7 bases lining up with TRBD1. The CDR3 loop spans 15 amino acids. J gave up 4 bases and V 6 bases, and 11 bases lay outside the gene matches. Germline-derived CDR1 and CDR2 are MDHEN and SYDVKM. CDR3 residues: CASRPSTGFGYGYTF. The CDR3 DNA sequence: TGTGCCAGCAGACCTTCGACAGGGTTTGGCTATGGCTACACCTTC.

V gene TRBV5-4 combines with J gene TRBJ1-3; no reliable D call. CDR1 and CDR2 (germline): SGHNT, YYREEE (reference sequence). Between the trimmed V and J ends, which lost 0 bases and 0 bases, there was a span of 7 bases. The CDR3 runs 15 residues. CDR3 sequence: CASSLGSGSGNTIYF. The DNA for the CDR3 is TGTGCCAGCAGCTTGGGGTCTGGCTCTGGAAACACCATATATTTT.

Notes on this clone: This specimen includes other DNA sequences encoding the same CDR3. The rearrangement joins TRBV5-1 to TRBJ2-7, with 7 positions matching TRBD2. The CDR3 consists of 15 residues. The ends lost 0 bases at V and 2 bases at J; junction bases unmatched: 5. Per germline, CDR1 SGHRS and CDR2 YFSETQ. CDR3: CASSLGLAATYEQYF. CDR3 nucleotides: TGCGCCAGCAGCTTGGGCCTAGCGGCGACCTACGAGCAGTACTTC.

The chain employs TRBV28 and TRBJ1-4, with TRBD1 identical over 9 bases. Trimming removed 1 base from V and 5 bases from J; junction bases left unmatched: 2. Germline V gene sequence: CDR1 MDHEN, CDR2 SYDVKM. This CDR3 region has 15 residues. As DNA, the CDR3 is TGTGCCAGCAGTTTATACAGGGGGCCGAATGAAAAACTGTTTTTT. As protein: CASSLYRGPNEKLFF.

The table lists this clone with a few counts. This sequence joins TRBV27 and TRBJ1-4; D remains ambiguous. The CDR3 covers 15 residues. CDR1 is MNHEY, CDR2 SMNVEV, per germline (reference sequence). Trimming stripped 3 bases from V and 7 bases from J, with 15 bases between. Written as DNA, the CDR3 is TGTGCCAGCAGTTTTAAGGAGAAGGTCGTTGAAAAACTGTTTTTT. It yields the protein CASSFKEKVVEKLFF. Full variable domain (remainder filled in from reference TRBV27 and TRBJ1-4): EAQVTQNPRYLITVTGKKLTVTCSQNMNHEYMSWYRQDPGLGLRQIYYSMNVEVTDKGDVPEGYKVSRKEKRNFPLILESPSPNQTSLYFCASSFKEKVVEKLFFGSGTQLSVL.

The chain uses TRBV7-9 and TRBJ1-1; tentatively, D is TRBD1 (5 bases). Trimming left V 5 bases short and J 3 bases short, with 7 bases between. Germline V gene lookup returns CDR1 SEHNR and CDR2 FQNEAQ (reference sequence). The length of the CDR3 is 12 residues. The CDR3 region is CASSLQDTEAFF. The CDR3 DNA sequence: TGTGCCAGCAGCCTACAGGACACTGAAGCTTTCTTT. Variable domain in full (rest from reference TRBV7-9 and TRBJ1-1): DTGVSQNPRHKITKRGQNVTFRCDPISEHNRLYWYRQTLGQGPEFLTYFQNEAQLEKSRLLSDRFSAERPKGSFSTLEIQRTEQGDSAMYLCASSLQDTEAFFGQGTRLTVV.

The table lists this clone with a count of one. The V gene is TRBV9, the J gene TRBJ1-1; D perhaps matches TRBD1 (6 bases). CDR3 length: 15 residues. The germline CDR1 and CDR2 sequences are SGDLS and YYNGEE. V was clipped by 0 bases and J by 11 bases, with 20 bases between them. The CDR3 nucleotides are TGTGCCAGCAGCGTAGTAGGGGGGATCGATCCACGGGCTTTCTTT. Translation gives CASSVVGGIDPRAFF.

Concerning this clone itself: The same CDR3 also results from other DNA sequences found in this sample. This chain links TRBV6-5 with TRBJ2-1; 7 nucleotides agree with TRBD2. Trimming cost V 2 bases and J 3 bases; bases outside gene matches: 1. This CDR3 is 14 amino acids long. Per the germline V gene, CDR1 is MNHEY and CDR2 is SVGAGI. CDR3 nucleotide sequence: TGTGCCAGCAGTTACGGCGGGAGCTACAATGAGCAGTTCTTC. It codes for CASSYGGSYNEQFF.

The rearrangement uses TRBV5-1 and TRBJ2-3; tentative D call: TRBD1 (5 bases). The germline V gene has CDR1 SGHRS and CDR2 YFSETQ. The CDR3 is made up of 14 amino acids. V was shortened by 0 bases and J by 6 bases, with 11 bases between the two germline ends. The chain's CDR3 is CASSLEQARDTQYF. The DNA of the CDR3 is TGCGCCAGCAGCTTGGAACAGGCCAGGGATACGCAGTATTTT. The whole variable domain, filled in from reference TRBV5-1 and TRBJ2-3, reads KAGVTQTPRYLIKTRGQQVTLSCSPISGHRSVSWYQQTPGQGLQFLFEYFSETQRNKGNFPGRFSGRQFSNSRSEMNVSTLELGDSALYLCASSLEQARDTQYFGPGTRLTVL.

The CDR3 region is CSVEDRAGRGFGYTF. CDR3 DNA sequence: TGCAGCGTTGAAGATCGGGCAGGGAGAGGCTTTGGCTACACCTTC. This chain connects TRBV29-1 to TRBJ1-2, with a weak D call TRBD1 (5 bases). The CDR3 sequence is 15 residues long. The germline V gene has CDR1 SQVTM and CDR2 ANQGSEA. V lost 0 bases and J lost 7, with 18 bases in between.

This CDR3 reads CASSLGAGGNTGELFF. DNA for the CDR3: TGTGCCAGCAGCTTGGGAGCGGGAGGCAACACCGGGGAGCTGTTTTTT. The chain uses TRBV5-5 and TRBJ2-2; 9 nucleotides align to TRBD2. Germline V gene lookup returns CDR1 SGHKS and CDR2 YYEKEE (reference sequence). V trimming: 0 bases; J trimming: 2 bases; junction bases outside the gene matches: 2. This CDR3 is 16 amino acids long.

The CDR3 DNA reads as TGCAGCGTTGAGGAGGGGGGGGACCAGCCCCAGCATTTT. It specifies CSVEEGGDQPQHF. The chain carries TRBV29-1 and TRBJ1-5; perhaps TRBD1 as D (6 bases). The CDR3 totals 13 residues. Trimming shortened V by 3 bases and J by 7 bases, and 13 bases separated the two germline ends. In germline, CDR1 is SQVTM, CDR2 ANQGSEA. The full variable domain, with the rest looked up from reference TRBV29-1 and TRBJ1-5, is SAVISQKPSRDICQRGTSLTIQCQVDSQVTMMFWYRQQPGQSLTLIATANQGSEATYESGFVIDKFPISRPNLTFSTLTVSNMSPEDSSIYLCSVEEGGDQPQHFGDGTRLSIL.